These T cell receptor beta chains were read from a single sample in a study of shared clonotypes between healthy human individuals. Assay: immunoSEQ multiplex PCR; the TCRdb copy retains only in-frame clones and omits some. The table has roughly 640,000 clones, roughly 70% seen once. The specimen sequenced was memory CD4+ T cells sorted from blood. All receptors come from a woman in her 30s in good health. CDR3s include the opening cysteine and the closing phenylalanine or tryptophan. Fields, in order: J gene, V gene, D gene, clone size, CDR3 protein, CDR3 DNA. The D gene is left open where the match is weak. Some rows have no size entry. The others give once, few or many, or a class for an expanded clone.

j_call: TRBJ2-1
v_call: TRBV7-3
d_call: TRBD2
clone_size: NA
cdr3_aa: CASSPTSGPYNEQFF
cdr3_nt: TGTGCCAGCAGCCCGACTAGCGGGCCCTACAATGAGCAGTTCTTC

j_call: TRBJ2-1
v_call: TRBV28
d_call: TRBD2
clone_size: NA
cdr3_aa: CASSFGSGRAGEQFF
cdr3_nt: TGTGCCAGCAGTTTTGGTAGCGGGAGGGCCGGTGAGCAGTTCTTC

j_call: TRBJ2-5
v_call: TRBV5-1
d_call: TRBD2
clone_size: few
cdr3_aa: CASSLANSGSRETQYF
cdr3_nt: TGCGCCAGCAGCTTGGCGAATAGCGGGAGTCGGGAGACCCAGTACTTC

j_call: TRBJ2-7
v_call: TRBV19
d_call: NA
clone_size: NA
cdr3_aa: CASSSDPAESYEQYF
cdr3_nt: TGTGCCAGTAGTTCCGACCCAGCCGAATCCTACGAGCAGTACTTC

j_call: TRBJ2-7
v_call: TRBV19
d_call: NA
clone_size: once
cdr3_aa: CASSIAPGARYEQYF
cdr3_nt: TGTGCCAGTAGTATAGCTCCGGGAGCGAGGTACGAGCAGTACTTC

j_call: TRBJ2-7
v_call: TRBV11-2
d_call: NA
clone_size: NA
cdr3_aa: CASSREMDRVYEQYF
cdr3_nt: TGTGCCAGCAGCCGCGAAATGGACAGAGTCTACGAGCAGTACTTC

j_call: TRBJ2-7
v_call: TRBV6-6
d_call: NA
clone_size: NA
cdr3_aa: CASSYKAGSGYEQYF
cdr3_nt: TGTGCCAGCAGTTACAAGGCGGGGAGCGGTTACGAGCAGTACTTC

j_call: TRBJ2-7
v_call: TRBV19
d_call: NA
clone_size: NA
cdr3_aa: CAISAGDSGLQYF
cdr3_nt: TGTGCCATTAGTGCAGGCGACAGCGGGCTGCAGTACTTC

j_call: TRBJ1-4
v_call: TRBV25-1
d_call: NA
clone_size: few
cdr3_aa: CASSATGLREKLFF
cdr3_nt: TGTGCCAGCAGTGCCACGGGCCTGCGGGAAAAACTGTTTTTT

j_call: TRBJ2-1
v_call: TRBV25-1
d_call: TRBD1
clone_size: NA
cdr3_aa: CASSTRDREGSYNEQFF
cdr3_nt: TGTGCCAGCAGTACCCGGGACAGGGAAGGCTCCTACAATGAGCAGTTCTTC

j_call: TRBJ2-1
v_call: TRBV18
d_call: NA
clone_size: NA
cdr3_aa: CASSPLDSYNEQFF
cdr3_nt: TGTGCCAGCTCACCACTGGACTCCTACAATGAGCAGTTCTTC

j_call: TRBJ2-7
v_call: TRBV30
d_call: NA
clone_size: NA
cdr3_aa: CACPSGRASTYEQYF
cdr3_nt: TGTGCCTGCCCTTCGGGACGTGCGAGCACCTACGAGCAGTACTTC

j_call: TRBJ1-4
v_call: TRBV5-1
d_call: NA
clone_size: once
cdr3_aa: CASSLMYRENEKLFF
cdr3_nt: TGCGCCAGCAGCTTGATGTACAGGGAAAATGAAAAACTGTTTTTT

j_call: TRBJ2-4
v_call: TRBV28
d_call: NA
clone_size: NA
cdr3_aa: CASSSRGRGKNIQYF
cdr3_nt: TGTGCCAGCAGTTCCAGGGGCCGAGGGAAGAACATTCAGTACTTC

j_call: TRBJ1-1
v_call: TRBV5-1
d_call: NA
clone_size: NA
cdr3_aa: CASSLEGFGTEAFF
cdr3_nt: TGCGCCAGCAGCTTGGAAGGATTCGGCACTGAAGCTTTCTTT

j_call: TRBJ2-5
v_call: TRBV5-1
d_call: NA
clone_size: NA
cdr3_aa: CASRTNQETQYF
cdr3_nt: TGCGCCAGCAGGACTAACCAAGAGACCCAGTACTTC

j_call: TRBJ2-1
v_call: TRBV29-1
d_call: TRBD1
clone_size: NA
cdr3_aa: CSVGTGDNEQFF
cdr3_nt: TGCAGCGTGGGGACAGGCGACAATGAGCAGTTCTTC

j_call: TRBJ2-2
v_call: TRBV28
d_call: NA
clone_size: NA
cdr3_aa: CASSPTTANTGELFF
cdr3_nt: TGTGCCAGCAGTCCCACAACAGCGAACACCGGGGAGCTGTTTTTT

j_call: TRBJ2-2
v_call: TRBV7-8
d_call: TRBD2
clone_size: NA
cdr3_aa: CASGWAGAFSGELFF
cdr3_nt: TGTGCCAGCGGCTGGGCGGGAGCTTTTAGCGGGGAGCTGTTTTTT

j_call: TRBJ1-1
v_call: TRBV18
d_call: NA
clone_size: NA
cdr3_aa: CASSREPRDTEAFF
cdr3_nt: TGTGCCAGCTCCCGGGAACCTCGGGACACTGAAGCTTTCTTT

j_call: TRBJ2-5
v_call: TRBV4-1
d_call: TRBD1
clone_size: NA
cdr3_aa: CASSQPPGQGLETQYF
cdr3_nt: TGCGCCAGCAGCCAGCCCCCGGGACAGGGATTGGAGACCCAGTACTTC

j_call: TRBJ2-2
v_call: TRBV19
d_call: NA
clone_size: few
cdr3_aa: CASKGGQNTGELFF
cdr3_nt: TGTGCCAGTAAGGGGGGTCAGAACACCGGGGAGCTGTTTTTT

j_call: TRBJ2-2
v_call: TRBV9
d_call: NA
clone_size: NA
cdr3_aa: CASSVALAGPNTGELFF
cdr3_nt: TGTGCCAGCAGCGTAGCCTTGGCGGGGCCGAACACCGGGGAGCTGTTTTTT

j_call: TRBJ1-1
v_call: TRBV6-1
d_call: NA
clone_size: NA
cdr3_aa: CASSVPGRIEAFF
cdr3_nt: TGTGCCAGCAGTGTTCCGGGACGGATTGAAGCTTTCTTT

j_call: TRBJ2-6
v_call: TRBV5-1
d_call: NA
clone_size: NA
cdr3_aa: CASSLQGASSSGANVLTF
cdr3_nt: TGCGCCAGCAGCTTGCAAGGGGCCTCATCCTCTGGGGCCAACGTCCTGACTTTC

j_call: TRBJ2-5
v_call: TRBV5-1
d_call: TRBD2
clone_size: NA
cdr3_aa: CASSLSGRFQETQYF
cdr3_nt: TGCGCCAGCAGCTTGAGCGGGAGGTTTCAAGAGACCCAGTACTTC

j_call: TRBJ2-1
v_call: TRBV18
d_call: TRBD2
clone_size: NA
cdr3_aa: CASSPSVGSGRNEQFF
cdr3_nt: TGTGCCAGCTCCCCCAGCGTTGGTAGCGGGAGGAATGAGCAGTTCTTC

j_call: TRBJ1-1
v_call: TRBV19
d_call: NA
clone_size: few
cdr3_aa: CASSIPGDTEAFF
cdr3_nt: TGTGCCAGTAGCATCCCAGGGGACACTGAAGCTTTCTTT

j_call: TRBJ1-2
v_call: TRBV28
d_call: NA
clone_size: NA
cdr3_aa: CASRLPRSAHGYTF
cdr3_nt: TGTGCCAGCAGACTCCCCAGGTCAGCCCATGGCTACACCTTC

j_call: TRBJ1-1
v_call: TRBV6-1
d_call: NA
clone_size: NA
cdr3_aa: CASSENTLNTEAFF
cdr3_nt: TGTGCCAGCAGTGAGAATACATTGAACACTGAAGCTTTCTTT

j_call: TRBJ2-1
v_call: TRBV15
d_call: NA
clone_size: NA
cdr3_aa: CATSSPAIVGEQFF
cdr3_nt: TGTGCCACCAGCTCTCCGGCAATAGTCGGTGAGCAGTTCTTC

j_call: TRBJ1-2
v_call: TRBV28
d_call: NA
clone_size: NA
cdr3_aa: CASSEGTSYGYTF
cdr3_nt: TGTGCCAGCAGCGAAGGGACATCCTATGGCTACACCTTC

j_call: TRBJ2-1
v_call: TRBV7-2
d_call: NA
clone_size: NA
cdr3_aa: CASSLVPGPSPVNEQFF
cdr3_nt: TGTGCCAGCAGCTTAGTACCGGGACCCTCCCCAGTCAATGAGCAGTTCTTC

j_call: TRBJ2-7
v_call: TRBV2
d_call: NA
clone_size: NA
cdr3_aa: CASRTVSYEQYF
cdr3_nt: TGTGCCAGCAGGACGGTGTCCTACGAGCAGTACTTC

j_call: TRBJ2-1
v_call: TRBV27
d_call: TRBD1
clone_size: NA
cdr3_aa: CASSRTGTFYNEQFF
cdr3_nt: TGTGCCAGCAGTCGGACAGGGACCTTCTACAATGAGCAGTTCTTC